The TCR beta chain under discussion was sequenced for a study of lung T cells in sarcoidosis with Löfgren's syndrome (TCRdb year 2017). Looking at the study overall: Sarcoidosis was characterized as a granulomatous disease that is mostly pulmonary, in which CD4+ T cells accumulate in bronchoalveolar lavage fluid. The repertoire analyses concentrated on Lofgren's syndrome patients.

The germline V gene supplies CDR1 MDHEN and CDR2 SYDVKM. From its cysteine to its phenylalanine, the CDR3 spans 15 amino acids. CDR3 DNA is the only sequence kept; it has 45 bases, read in frame from the first base. The germline V and J ends show losses of 10 bases and 7 bases respectively, and no gene match explains 9 bases of the junction. At least ten counts were recorded for this clonotype. What antigen it recognizes has not been identified. No base quality information exists; no much larger clone differs at one position. The paper's findings and limits, for the study overall: In alphabeta pairing analysis, TRAV12-1 preferentially paired with TRBV2, and these paired TCRs showed CDR3 homology. TRAV12-1 and TRBV2 CDR3 motifs were reported to be shared among multiple Löfgren's syndrome patients, suggesting public CD4+ TCR repertoires. Recognition of a sarcoidosis-associated antigen was merely suggested, with the antigen itself still putative and unidentified. Compared with control subjects, Lofgren's syndrome patients were reported to have TRAV12-1 and TRBV2 as the most expanded V gene segments.

Instrument used: Illumina MiSeq. In TCRdb, the public reads were trimmed at Q25 with fastp and aligned with MiXCR, with productive beta chains retained. All rows with the same CDR3 protein become a single entry with the most common DNA and genes. The sample table contains roughly 63,000 distinct CDR3 sequences; only one count was recorded for approximately 22% of them. Jointly, the top ten make up 2% to 2.5% of the sample. Sequenced material: CD4+ T cells from PBMCs. The chain employs TRBV28 and TRBJ1-6, with 11 bases matching TRBD1. The TCR sequence derives from a human donor with sarcoidosis (Löfgren's syndrome or another form), or a control subject (not recorded which). The DNA sequence is given as TGTGCCACCCTCGAGAGGGACAGGGGGAATTCACCCCTCCACTTT. Translation gives CATLERDRGNSPLHF.